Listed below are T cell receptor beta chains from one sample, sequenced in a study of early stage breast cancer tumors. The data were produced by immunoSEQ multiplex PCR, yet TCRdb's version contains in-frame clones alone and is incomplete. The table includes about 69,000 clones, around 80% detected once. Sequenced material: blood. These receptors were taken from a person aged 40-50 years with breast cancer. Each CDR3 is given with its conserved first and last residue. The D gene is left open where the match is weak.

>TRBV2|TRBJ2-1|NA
TGTGCCAGCAGTGAAAGGGCCTTTGGAGAGTTCTTC
CASSERAFGEFF
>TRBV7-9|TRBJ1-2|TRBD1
TGTGCCAGCAGCTTATACGGGACAGACTATGGCTACACCTTC
CASSLYGTDYGYTF
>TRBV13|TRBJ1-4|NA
TGTGCCAGCAGCCTCCAGTGGGGGGGGAATGAAAAACTGTTTTTT
CASSLQWGGNEKLFF
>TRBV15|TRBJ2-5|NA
TGTGCCACGGGGCGGGAAGAGACCCAGTACTTC
CATGREETQYF
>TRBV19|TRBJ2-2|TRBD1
TGTGCCAGTAGTCTCGTGGGACAGGGAACCGGGGAGCTGTTTTTT
CASSLVGQGTGELFF
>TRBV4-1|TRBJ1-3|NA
TGCGCCAGCAGCCTCGGCTACGCTGGAAACACCATATATTTT
CASSLGYAGNTIYF
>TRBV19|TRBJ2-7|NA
TGTGCCAGTAGTATATCTCCCTATGCGTTACCCTACGAGCAGTACTTC
CASSISPYALPYEQYF
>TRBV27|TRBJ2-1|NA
TGTGCCAGCAGCACCACCGGGACCTATCCATACAATGAGCAGTTCTTC
CASSTTGTYPYNEQFF
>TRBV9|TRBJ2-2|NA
TGTGCCAGCAGCCCCCCGGGACATTTAAACACCGGGGAGCTGTTTTTT
CASSPPGHLNTGELFF
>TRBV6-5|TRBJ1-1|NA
TGTGCCAGCAGCCCCGGGCTAGGGGCTGAAGCTTTCTTT
CASSPGLGAEAFF